This is a list of T cell receptor beta chains from one sample in a study of CD8+ T cells in alopecia areata. Sequencing was performed with immunoSEQ multiplex PCR; in TCRdb, only in-frame clones are kept and a portion is missing. Found here are 35,000 to 50,000 clones, roughly 92% of them singletons; the top ten hold 15% to 20%. Sequencing was performed on CD8+ T cells sorted from blood, taken at week 24, from a patient treated with tofacitinib. These TCRs come from a human donor with alopecia areata. CDR3s include the opening cysteine and the closing phenylalanine or tryptophan. The D gene is left open where the match is weak. Expanded clones are given a class, and other clones once, few, many or no size at all.

v_gene,j_gene,abundance,d_gene,CDR3aa,CDR3nt
TRBV10-3,TRBJ2-7,-,-,CAITAGVSYEQYF,TGTGCCATCACGGCAGGGGTCTCCTACGAGCAGTACTTC
TRBV5-6,TRBJ2-7,-,TRBD1,CASSLGQGVDEQYF,TGTGCCAGCAGCTTGGGACAGGGTGTAGACGAGCAGTACTTC
TRBV15,TRBJ2-7,once,TRBD2,CATSATSGESEQYF,TGTGCCACCAGCGCAACTAGCGGGGAAAGCGAGCAGTACTTC
TRBV14,TRBJ2-7,-,-,CASSQVGRSYEQYF,TGTGCCAGCAGCCAAGTTGGCAGGTCCTACGAGCAGTACTTC
TRBV11-2,TRBJ2-3,-,-,CASSSESSPDTQYF,TGTGCCAGCAGCTCTGAGAGCTCCCCGGATACGCAGTATTTT
TRBV27,TRBJ2-3,-,-,CASSLFFGASTDTQYF,TGTGCCAGCAGTTTGTTTTTCGGGGCTAGCACAGATACGCAGTATTTT
TRBV5-6,TRBJ2-5,-,-,CASSLESYQETQYF,TGTGCCAGCAGCTTGGAGTCGTACCAAGAGACCCAGTACTTC
TRBV9,TRBJ2-7,-,-,CASSGGVAGVEEQYF,TGTGCCAGCAGCGGCGGGGTGGCAGGGGTAGAAGAGCAGTACTTC
TRBV5-6,TRBJ1-4,-,-,CASSGDEKLFF,TGTGCCAGCAGCGGAGATGAAAAACTGTTTTTT
TRBV29-1,TRBJ2-7,-,-,CSVEDLETPSHEQYF,TGCAGCGTTGAAGATCTCGAGACCCCAAGCCACGAGCAGTACTTC
TRBV25-1,TRBJ2-3,-,TRBD2,CASSAASGATDTQYF,TGTGCCAGCAGTGCGGCTAGCGGGGCGACAGATACGCAGTATTTT
TRBV4-1,TRBJ1-5,-,-,CASSQDPGNRVQHF,TGCGCCAGCAGCCAAGATCCCGGAAATAGGGTACAGCATTTT
TRBV28,TRBJ2-7,-,TRBD2,CASSHGLAGNSYEQYF,TGTGCCAGCAGTCACGGACTAGCGGGGAACTCCTACGAGCAGTACTTC
TRBV29-1,TRBJ2-1,-,TRBD2,CSVVWTGTSDDEQFF,TGCAGCGTTGTGTGGACCGGGACTAGCGACGATGAGCAGTTCTTC
TRBV29-1,TRBJ2-2,-,-,CSVSRDTNTGELFF,TGCAGCGTCTCCAGGGACACGAACACCGGGGAGCTGTTTTTT
TRBV11-2,TRBJ1-1,-,-,CASSLAVVANTEAFF,TGTGCCAGCAGCTTAGCGGTGGTCGCGAACACTGAAGCTTTCTTT
TRBV10-2,TRBJ2-1,-,-,CASSQTPYNEQFF,TGCGCCAGCAGTCAAACCCCCTACAATGAGCAGTTCTTC
TRBV7-9,TRBJ2-1,once,-,CASSLALEGDEQFF,TGTGCCAGCAGCTTAGCACTAGAGGGGGATGAGCAGTTCTTC
TRBV7-2,TRBJ2-3,few,TRBD2,CARAPPGGAGDTQYF,TGTGCCAGGGCCCCCCCCGGGGGGGCCGGAGATACGCAGTATTTT
TRBV30,TRBJ1-1,-,-,CAWSARGATEAFF,TGTGCCTGGAGTGCAAGGGGTGCCACTGAAGCTTTCTTT
TRBV7-9,TRBJ2-5,-,TRBD2,CASSLIPAGKETQYF,TGTGCCAGCAGCTTAATCCCAGCGGGGAAAGAGACCCAGTACTTC
TRBV27,TRBJ1-6,once,TRBD1,CASSPGTGMSPLHF,TGTGCCAGCAGTCCCGGGACAGGGATGTCACCCCTCCACTTT
TRBV9,TRBJ2-2,-,-,CASSVVTNTGELFF,TGTGCCAGCAGCGTTGTCACGAACACCGGGGAGCTGTTTTTT
TRBV6-1,TRBJ2-5,-,-,CASSEPLEAETQYF,TGTGCCAGCAGTGAACCCTTGGAGGCAGAGACCCAGTACTTC
TRBV27,TRBJ2-7,medium-sized,-,CASMRALSYEQYF,TGTGCCAGCATGAGGGCCCTCTCCTACGAGCAGTACTTC